These 9 T cell receptor beta chains came from one sample sequenced in a study of T cells after yellow fever vaccination. TCRdb called the 5' RACE reads again in MiXCR, with one record for every CDR3 protein. The repertoire includes 300,000 to 450,000 distinct CDR3 sequences, around 8.1% of them detected once, and roughly a sixth sits in the top ten. This specimen was PBMCs, taken 35 to 50 days after the first yellow fever vaccination. These receptors all come from a man between 18 and 29 years old who received the YFV17D yellow fever vaccine.

This clonotype was seen ten or more times. The V gene is TRBV2, the J gene TRBJ1-6; D might be TRBD1 (5 bases). Trimming cost V 10 bases and J 9 bases, with 19 bases left between them. The CDR3 extends over 14 amino acids. Germline assignment: CDR1 SNHLY and CDR2 FYNNEI. DNA of the CDR3: TGTGCCATCAAGGGGATACCCCAAGCTTCACCCCTCCACTTT. This gives the protein CAIKGIPQASPLHF.

This clonotype was counted many times. The chain recombines TRBV10-3 with TRBJ2-1; maybe TRBD1 (6 bases). V dropped 6 bases and J dropped 9 bases, with 15 bases sitting between them. The CDR3 has 13 amino acids. Germline CDR1 ENHRY, CDR2 SYGVKD. This CDR3 is CAISTETGGEQFF. CDR3 coding DNA: TGTGCCATCAGCACCGAGACAGGAGGTGAGCAGTTCTTC.

The rearrangement joins TRBV19 to TRBJ1-1, with D unclear. Germline lookup yields CDR1 LNHDA and CDR2 SQIVND (reference sequence). Deletions cut 3 bases from V and 6 bases from J, with 11 bases between. The CDR3 runs to 13 residues. This CDR3 is CASSILLGAEAFF. CDR3 sequence (DNA): TGTGCCAGTAGTATTCTCCTGGGCGCTGAAGCTTTCTTT.

The chain combines TRBV29-1 with TRBJ1-4, with D possibly matching TRBD1 (6 bases). With 3 bases removed from V and 3 bases from J, the gap between germline ends came to 11 bases. The germline gives CDR1 SQVTM, CDR2 ANQGSEA. The CDR3 runs 14 residues. In nucleotides, the CDR3 is TGCAGCGTTGAGGAGGGGGAGGCTAATGAAAAACTGTTTTTT. Translating gives CSVEEGEANEKLFF.

The CDR3 region is CASSYRGGYEQYF. CDR3 in DNA: TGTGCCAGCAGTTACCGGGGGGGCTACGAGCAGTACTTC. The rearrangement uses TRBV6-5 and TRBJ2-7, with 8 bases aligning to TRBD2. Unmatched junction bases numbered 0, after V lost 2 bases and J lost 3 bases. This CDR3 has 13 amino acids. Germline CDR1 is MNHEY and CDR2 is SVGAGI.

CDR3: CASSYSSGRETQYF. DNA of the CDR3: TGTGCCAGCAGTTACTCGTCAGGACGGGAGACCCAGTACTTC. The chain uses TRBV6-5 and TRBJ2-5; no definite D call. CDR1 MNHEY and CDR2 SVGAGI come from the germline V gene. Trimming removed 0 bases at V and 5 bases at J, with 10 bases between. CDR3 length equals 14 residues.

This clonotype was seen a handful of times. This rearrangement joins TRBV24-1 to TRBJ2-1, with 12 bases that match TRBD2. V lost 4 bases to trimming and J lost 10 bases; unmatched junction nucleotides: 7. Germline CDR1 reads KGHDR; CDR2 reads SFDVKD. This CDR3 is built from 15 residues. The CDR3 DNA sequence: TGTGCCACCAGTGAGGGACTAGCGGGTATCCGGGAGCAGTTCTTC. The encoded protein is CATSEGLAGIREQFF.

This chain uses TRBV5-1 with TRBJ1-2; no clear D. The germline V and J ends were trimmed by 0 bases and 8 bases, with 20 bases remaining between them. There are 16 residues in the CDR3. CDR1 is SGHRS and CDR2 is YFSETQ in the germline V gene. CDR3 nucleotide sequence: TGCGCCAGCAGCTTGGGTTTCTACTTGTCCCAGAACGGCTACACCTTC. Its translation: CASSLGFYLSQNGYTF.

This clonotype occurred a few times. The chain couples TRBV7-2 to TRBJ1-5; D is unclear. This CDR3 comprises 15 residues. Germline CDR1 reads SGHTA; CDR2 reads FQGNSA. Trimming stripped 2 bases from V and 7 bases from J, with 15 bases between. DNA of the CDR3: TGTGCCAGCAGCTTAATCAAGCTTGTAGGACAGCCCCAGCATTTT. Amino acids: CASSLIKLVGQPQHF.